The clone carrying this T cell receptor beta chain was recorded a few times. The CDR3 totals 13 residues. Germline loops: CDR1 LNHDA, CDR2 SQIVND (reference sequence). After removal of 3 bases from V and 13 bases from J, the junction contained 5 bases not matched to a gene. This entry is derived from a study of OX40 agonist ivuxolimab in advanced cancers. The repertoire was sequenced with immunoSEQ multiplex PCR; TCRdb's copy has only in-frame clones and lacks some. The repertoire holds tens of thousands of clones, with approximately 84% as singletons. The sequence derives from an adult with an advanced solid tumor such as melanoma, head and neck, liver or kidney cancer. Here the sequenced sample was CD4+ or CD8+ T cells sorted from blood, taken in a trial of the OX40 agonist ivuxolimab. The genes are TRBV19 and TRBJ1-6, with 8 bases lining up with TRBD1. The CDR3 spells CASSIGQGPPLHF. CDR3 coding DNA: TGTGCCAGTAGTATTGGACAGGGTCCGCCCCTCCACTTT.